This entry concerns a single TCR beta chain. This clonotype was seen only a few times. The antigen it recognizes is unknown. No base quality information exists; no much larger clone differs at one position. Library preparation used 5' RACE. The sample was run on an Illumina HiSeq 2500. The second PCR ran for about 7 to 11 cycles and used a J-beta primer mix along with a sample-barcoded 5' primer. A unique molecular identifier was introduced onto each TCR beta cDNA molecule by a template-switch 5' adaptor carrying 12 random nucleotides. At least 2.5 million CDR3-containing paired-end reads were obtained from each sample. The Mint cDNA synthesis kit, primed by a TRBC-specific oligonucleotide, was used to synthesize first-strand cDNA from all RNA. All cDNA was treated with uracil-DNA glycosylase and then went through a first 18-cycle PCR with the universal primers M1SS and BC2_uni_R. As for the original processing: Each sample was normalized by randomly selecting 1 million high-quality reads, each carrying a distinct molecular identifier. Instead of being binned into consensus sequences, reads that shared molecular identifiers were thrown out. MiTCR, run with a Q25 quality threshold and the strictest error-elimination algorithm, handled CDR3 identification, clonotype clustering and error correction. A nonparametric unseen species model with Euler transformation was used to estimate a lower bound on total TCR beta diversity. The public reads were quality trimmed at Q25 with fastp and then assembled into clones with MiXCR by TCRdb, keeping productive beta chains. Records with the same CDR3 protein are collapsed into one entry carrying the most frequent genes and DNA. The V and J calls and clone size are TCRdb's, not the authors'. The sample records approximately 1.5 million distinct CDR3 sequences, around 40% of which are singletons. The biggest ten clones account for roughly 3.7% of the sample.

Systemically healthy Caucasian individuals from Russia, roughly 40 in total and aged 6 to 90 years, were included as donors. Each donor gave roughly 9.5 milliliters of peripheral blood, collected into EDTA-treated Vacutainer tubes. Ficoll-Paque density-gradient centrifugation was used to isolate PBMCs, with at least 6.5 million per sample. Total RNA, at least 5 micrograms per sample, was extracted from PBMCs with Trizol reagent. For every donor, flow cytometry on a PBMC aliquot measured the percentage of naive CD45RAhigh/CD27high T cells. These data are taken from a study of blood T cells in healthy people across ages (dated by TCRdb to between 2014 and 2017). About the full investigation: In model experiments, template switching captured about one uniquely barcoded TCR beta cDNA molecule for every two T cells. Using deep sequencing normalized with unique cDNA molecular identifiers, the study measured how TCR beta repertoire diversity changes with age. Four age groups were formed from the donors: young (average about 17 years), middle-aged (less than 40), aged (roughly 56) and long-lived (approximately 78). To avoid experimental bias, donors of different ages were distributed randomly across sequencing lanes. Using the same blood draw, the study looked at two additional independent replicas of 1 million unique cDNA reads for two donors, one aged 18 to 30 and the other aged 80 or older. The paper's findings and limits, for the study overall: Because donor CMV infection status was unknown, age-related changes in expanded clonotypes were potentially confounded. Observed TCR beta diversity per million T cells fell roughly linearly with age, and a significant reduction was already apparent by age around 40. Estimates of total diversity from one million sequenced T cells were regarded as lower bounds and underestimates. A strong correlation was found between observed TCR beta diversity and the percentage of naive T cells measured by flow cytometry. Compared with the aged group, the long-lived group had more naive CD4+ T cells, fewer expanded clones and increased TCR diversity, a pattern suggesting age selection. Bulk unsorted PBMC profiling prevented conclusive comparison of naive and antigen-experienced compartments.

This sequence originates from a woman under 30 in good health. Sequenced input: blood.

CDR3 loop: CATSRLNSLAGGPYEQFF. The nucleotide sequence is given as TGTGCCACCAGCAGACTCAACTCACTAGCGGGAGGGCCATATGAGCAGTTCTTC. The chain uses TRBV15 and TRBJ2-1, with 13 bases aligning to TRBD2. The germline V gene (reference sequence) sets CDR1 to LNHNV and CDR2 to YYDKDF. Clipping removes 2 bases from V and 8 bases from J, with 12 as the unmatched junction base count. The CDR3 contains 18 residues, cysteine and phenylalanine counted. The entry retains the CDR3 DNA only, 54 bases that are in frame from base 1.